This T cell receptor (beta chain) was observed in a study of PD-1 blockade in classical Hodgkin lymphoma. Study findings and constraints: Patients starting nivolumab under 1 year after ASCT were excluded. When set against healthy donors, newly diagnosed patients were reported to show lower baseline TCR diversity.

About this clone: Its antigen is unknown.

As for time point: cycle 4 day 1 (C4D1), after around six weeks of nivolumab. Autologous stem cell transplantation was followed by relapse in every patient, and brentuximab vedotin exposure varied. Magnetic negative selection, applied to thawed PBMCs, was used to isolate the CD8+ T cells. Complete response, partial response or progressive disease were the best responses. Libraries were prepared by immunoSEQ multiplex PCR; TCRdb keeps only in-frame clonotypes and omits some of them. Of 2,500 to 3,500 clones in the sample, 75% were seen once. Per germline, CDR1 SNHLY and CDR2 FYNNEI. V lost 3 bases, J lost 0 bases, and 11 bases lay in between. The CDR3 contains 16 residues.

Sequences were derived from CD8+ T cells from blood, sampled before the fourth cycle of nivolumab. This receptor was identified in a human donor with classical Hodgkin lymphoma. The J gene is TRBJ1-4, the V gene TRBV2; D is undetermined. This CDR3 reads CASSEGPTTTNEKLFF. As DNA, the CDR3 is TGTGCCAGCAGTGAGGGCCCAACTACAACTAATGAAAAACTGTTTTTT.